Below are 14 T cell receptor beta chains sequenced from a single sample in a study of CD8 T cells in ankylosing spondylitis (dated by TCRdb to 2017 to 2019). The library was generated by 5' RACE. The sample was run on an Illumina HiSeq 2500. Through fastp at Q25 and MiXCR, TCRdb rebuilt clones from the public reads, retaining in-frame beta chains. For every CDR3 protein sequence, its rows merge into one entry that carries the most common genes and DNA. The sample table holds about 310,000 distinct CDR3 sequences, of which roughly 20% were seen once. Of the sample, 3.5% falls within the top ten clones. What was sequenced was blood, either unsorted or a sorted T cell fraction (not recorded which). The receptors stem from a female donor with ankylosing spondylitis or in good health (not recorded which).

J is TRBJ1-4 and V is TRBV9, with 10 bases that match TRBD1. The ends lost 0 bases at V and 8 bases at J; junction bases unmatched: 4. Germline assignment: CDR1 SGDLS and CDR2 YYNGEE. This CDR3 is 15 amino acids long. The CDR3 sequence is CASSVGDRGDEKLFF. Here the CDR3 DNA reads TGTGCCAGCAGCGTAGGGGACAGGGGAGACGAAAAACTGTTTTTT. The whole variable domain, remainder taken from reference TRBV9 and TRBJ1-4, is DSGVTQTPKHLITATGQRVTLRCSPRSGDLSVYWYQQSLDQGLQFLIQYYNGEERAKGNILERFSAQQFPDLHSELNLSSLELGDSALYFCASSVGDRGDEKLFFGSGTQLSVL.

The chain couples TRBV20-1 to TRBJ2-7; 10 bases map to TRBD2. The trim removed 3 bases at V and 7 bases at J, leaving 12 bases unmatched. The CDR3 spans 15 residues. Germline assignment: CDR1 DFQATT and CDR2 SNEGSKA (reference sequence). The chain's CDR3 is CSASVRLAGAGEQYF. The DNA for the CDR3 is TGCAGTGCTAGTGTAAGGCTAGCGGGAGCGGGAGAGCAGTACTTC.

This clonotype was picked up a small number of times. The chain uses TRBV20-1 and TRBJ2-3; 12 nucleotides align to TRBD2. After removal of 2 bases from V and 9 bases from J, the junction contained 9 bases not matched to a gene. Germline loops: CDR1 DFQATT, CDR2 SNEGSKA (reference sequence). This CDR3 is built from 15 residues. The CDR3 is CSARRTSGARRTQYF. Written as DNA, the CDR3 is TGCAGTGCTAGAAGGACTAGCGGGGCGAGGAGGACGCAGTATTTT.

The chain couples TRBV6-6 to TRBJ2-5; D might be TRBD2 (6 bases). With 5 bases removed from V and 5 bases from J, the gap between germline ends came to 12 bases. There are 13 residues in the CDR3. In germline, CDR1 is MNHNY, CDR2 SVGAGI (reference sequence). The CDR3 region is CASSRDSGETQYF. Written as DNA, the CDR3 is TGTGCCAGCAGTAGGGACTCCGGGGAGACCCAGTACTTC.

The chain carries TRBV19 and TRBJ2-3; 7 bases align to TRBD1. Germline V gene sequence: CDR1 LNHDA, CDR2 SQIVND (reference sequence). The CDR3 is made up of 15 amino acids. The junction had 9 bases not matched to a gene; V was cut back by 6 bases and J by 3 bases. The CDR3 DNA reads TGTGCCAGTAGCGTTCGGACAGGTGGGACAGATACGCAGTATTTT. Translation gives CASSVRTGGTDTQYF.

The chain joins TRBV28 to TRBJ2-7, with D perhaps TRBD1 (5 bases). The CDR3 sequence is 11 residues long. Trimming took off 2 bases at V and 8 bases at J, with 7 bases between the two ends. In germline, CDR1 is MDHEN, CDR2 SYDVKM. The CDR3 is CASSLQGQQYF. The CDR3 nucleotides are TGTGCCAGCAGTTTACAGGGCCAGCAGTACTTC.

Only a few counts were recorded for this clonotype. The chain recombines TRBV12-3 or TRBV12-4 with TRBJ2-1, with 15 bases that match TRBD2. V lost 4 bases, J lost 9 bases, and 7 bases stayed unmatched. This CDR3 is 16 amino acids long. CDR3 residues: CASSSGTSGRISEQFF. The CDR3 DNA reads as TGTGCCAGCAGTTCCGGGACTAGCGGGAGGATCAGTGAGCAGTTCTTC.

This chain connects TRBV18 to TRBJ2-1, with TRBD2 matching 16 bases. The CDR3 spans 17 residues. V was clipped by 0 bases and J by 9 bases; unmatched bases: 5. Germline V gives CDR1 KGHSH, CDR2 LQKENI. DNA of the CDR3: TGTGCCAGCTCACCACCGGGACTAGCGGGAGGGCCGGGTGAGCAGTTCTTC. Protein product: CASSPPGLAGGPGEQFF.

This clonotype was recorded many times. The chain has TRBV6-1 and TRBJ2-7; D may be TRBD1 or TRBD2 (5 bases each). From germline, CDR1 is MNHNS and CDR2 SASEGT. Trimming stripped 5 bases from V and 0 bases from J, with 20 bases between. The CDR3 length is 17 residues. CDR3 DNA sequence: TGTGCCAGCAGTCGTCGTCATACCGGGACGGTCTCCTACGAGCAGTACTTC. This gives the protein CASSRRHTGTVSYEQYF.

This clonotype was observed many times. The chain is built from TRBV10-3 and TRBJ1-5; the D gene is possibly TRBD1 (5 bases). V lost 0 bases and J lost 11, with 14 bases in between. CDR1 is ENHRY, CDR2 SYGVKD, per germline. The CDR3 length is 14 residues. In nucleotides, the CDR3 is TGTGCCATCAGTGAGTCAACGGGACTCGGGGCCCAGCATTTT. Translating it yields CAISESTGLGAQHF.

The CDR3 reads CATSAGSWEPQHF. CDR3 nucleotide sequence: TGTGCCACCAGTGCGGGGAGCTGGGAGCCCCAGCATTTT. V gene TRBV24-1 combines with J gene TRBJ1-5; D unresolved. Between the trimmed V and J ends, which lost 5 bases and 8 bases, there was a span of 12 bases. The CDR3 is made up of 13 amino acids. CDR1 KGHDR and CDR2 SFDVKD come from the germline V gene.

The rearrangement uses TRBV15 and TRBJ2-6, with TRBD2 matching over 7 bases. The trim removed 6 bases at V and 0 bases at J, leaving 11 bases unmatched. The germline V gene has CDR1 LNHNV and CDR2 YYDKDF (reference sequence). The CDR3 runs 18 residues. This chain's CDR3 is CATSRVGGTVSGANVLTF. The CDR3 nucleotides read TGTGCCACCAGTCGCGTGGGGGGGACCGTCTCTGGGGCCAACGTCCTGACTTTC.

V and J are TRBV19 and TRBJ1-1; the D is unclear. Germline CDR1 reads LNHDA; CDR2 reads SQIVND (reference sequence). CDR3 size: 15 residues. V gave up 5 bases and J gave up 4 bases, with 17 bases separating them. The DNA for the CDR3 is TGTGCCAGTAGTGCCGGACTTTGGGCGGGCACTGAAGCTTTCTTT. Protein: CASSAGLWAGTEAFF.

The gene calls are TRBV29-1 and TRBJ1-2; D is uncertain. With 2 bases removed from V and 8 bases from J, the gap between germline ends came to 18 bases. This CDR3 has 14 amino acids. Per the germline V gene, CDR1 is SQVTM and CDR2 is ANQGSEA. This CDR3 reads CSVERQAPKGGYTF. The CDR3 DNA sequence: TGCAGCGTTGAACGGCAGGCCCCTAAGGGCGGCTACACCTTC.